The source of this T cell receptor (beta chain) is a study of blood T cell repertoires in COVID-19. Study-level background: The United States, Italy and Spain provided the acute and convalescent COVID-19 samples.

TCRdb keeps only in-frame clones here, not all; method: immunoSEQ multiplex PCR. The sample consists of about 21,000 clones, 86% of them appearing once. There are 14 residues in the CDR3. V was cut by 6 bases and J by 8 bases, with 18 bases left in between. Germline V gene sequence: CDR1 MNHEY, CDR2 SVGAGI. This receptor was taken from a man between 65 and 85 years old with acute or convalescent COVID-19. The sample consisted of peripheral blood. The chain recombines TRBV6-5 with TRBJ2-3; D is perhaps TRBD2 (5 bases). The CDR3 sequence: CASRVDRGSLTQYF. In nucleotides, the CDR3 is TGTGCCAGCAGAGTAGACCGGGGAAGTCTTACGCAGTATTTT.